A selection of T cell receptor beta chains follows, all from one sample in a study of control samples from healthy donors and cancer patients. The table came from immunoSEQ multiplex PCR; TCRdb's copy has only in-frame clones and leaves some out. This table holds roughly 160,000 clones, 90% to 95% found once. Material for sequencing was PBMCs. These receptors all stem from a man in his fifties or sixties with colorectal cancer. CDR3s include the opening cysteine and the closing phenylalanine or tryptophan. D genes are given only for firm matches. Only part of the rows carry a size: once, few, many, or a class if the clone is expanded.

j_gene	v_gene	d_gene	abundance	CDR3nt	CDR3aa
TRBJ2-7	TRBV4-3	-	-	TGCGCCAGCAGCCAAGAGCATACGAAAGACTACGAGCAGTACTTC	CASSQEHTKDYEQYF
TRBJ1-6	TRBV25-1	-	-	TGTGCCAGCAGTGACCAAGCAACACCCCTCCACTTT	CASSDQATPLHF
TRBJ2-1	TRBV6-5	-	few	TGTGCCAGCAAACGAGGGACGGACAACAATGAGCAGTTCTTC	CASKRGTDNNEQFF
TRBJ2-3	TRBV4-2	-	once	TGTGCCAGCAGCCCCAGAGGGGGGAGCTTGGGCACAGATACGCAGTATTTT	CASSPRGGSLGTDTQYF
TRBJ1-4	TRBV19	-	-	TGTGCCAGTAGTGGGGGTGAGAATGAAAAACTGTTTTTT	CASSGGENEKLFF
TRBJ1-3	TRBV30	-	-	TGTGCCTGGAGTCCGGGCCCCGCGGGCTCTGGAAACACCATATATTTT	CAWSPGPAGSGNTIYF
TRBJ2-7	TRBV27	-	few	TGTGCCAGCAGACCGACAGGACAGCGCTACGAGCAGTACTTC	CASRPTGQRYEQYF
TRBJ2-5	TRBV5-1	TRBD2	-	TGCGCCAGCAGTAAAAGTTGGACTAGCGGGGGGGCAATAGAGACCCAGTACTTC	CASSKSWTSGGAIETQYF
TRBJ2-3	TRBV18	-	-	TGTGCCAGCTCACCACCCGGGATCACAGATACGCAGTATTTT	CASSPPGITDTQYF
TRBJ1-4	TRBV4-3	-	-	TGCGCCAGCAGCCATAAAGACAGTCCTGAAAAACTGTTTTTT	CASSHKDSPEKLFF
TRBJ1-4	TRBV9	TRBD1	-	TGTGCCAGCAGCGTTTCCGGGACAGGGTCCGAAAAACTGTTTTTT	CASSVSGTGSEKLFF
TRBJ1-4	TRBV7-9	-	-	TGTGCCAGCAGCTCCCTGGGGGGTGAAAAACTGTTTTTT	CASSSLGGEKLFF
TRBJ2-5	TRBV12-3/TRBV12-4	TRBD2	-	TGTGCCAGCAGTTCTACTAGCGGGGGGACCCAGTACTTC	CASSSTSGGTQYF
TRBJ2-3	TRBV5-1	-	-	TGCGCCAGCAGCTCTTATCCAGGGGCAGCAGATACGCAGTATTTT	CASSSYPGAADTQYF
TRBJ2-5	TRBV28	-	-	TGTGCCAGCAGTTCTCAGGGGATGGGCCGAATCGAGACCCAGTACTTC	CASSSQGMGRIETQYF
TRBJ2-2	TRBV11-2	-	-	TGTGCCAGCAGCTTTATCAGGGCCGGGGAGCTGTTTTTT	CASSFIRAGELFF
TRBJ2-7	TRBV12-3/TRBV12-4	-	-	TGTGCCAGCAGCCTCGGGGTGGTGTACGAGCAGTACTTC	CASSLGVVYEQYF
TRBJ2-5	TRBV2	TRBD1	-	TGTGCCAGCAGACCCGACAGGGTCGAGACCCAGTACTTC	CASRPDRVETQYF
TRBJ2-5	TRBV6-1	-	-	TGTGCCAGCAGTGAAGAATGGGGGGCTCGGGAGACCCAGTACTTC	CASSEEWGARETQYF
TRBJ2-3	TRBV10-3	-	-	TGTGCCATCAGTGAACCAGGGCGGGACTCAACAGATACGCAGTATTTT	CAISEPGRDSTDTQYF
TRBJ2-2	TRBV6-6	TRBD2	-	TGTGCCAGCAGTTACAGCGGGGGGGTGCCCGGGGAGCTGTTTTTT	CASSYSGGVPGELFF
TRBJ1-6	TRBV27	TRBD1	-	TGTGCCAGCAGTTTCCTGGGACAGGGGAATTCACCCCTCCACTTT	CASSFLGQGNSPLHF
TRBJ2-6	TRBV5-1	-	-	TGCGCCTCGGCAGGGGTGGGTGGGGCCAACGTCCTGACTTTC	CASAGVGGANVLTF
TRBJ1-2	TRBV7-9	-	-	TGTGCCAGCAGCTTAGACGTACTGGGTGTCGATGGCTACACCTTC	CASSLDVLGVDGYTF
TRBJ2-1	TRBV5-1	-	-	TGCGCCAGCAGACTGTCGGGGGTTTACAATGAGCAGTTCTTC	CASRLSGVYNEQFF
TRBJ2-3	TRBV14	TRBD2	-	TGTGCCAGCAGCCAAGATGACGGGGGGTTCACAGATACGCAGTATTTT	CASSQDDGGFTDTQYF
TRBJ2-1	TRBV29-1	TRBD1	-	TGCAGCGTTGTTCGCCGGACGGGACAGGGGGCCTATGAGCAGTTCTTC	CSVVRRTGQGAYEQFF
TRBJ1-2	TRBV6-5	-	-	TGTGCCAGCAGTAGACCCTTAGAGATCTCAGGTGGCTACACCTTC	CASSRPLEISGGYTF
TRBJ2-5	TRBV5-1	TRBD2	once	TGCGCCAGCAGCCCTGGGACTAGCGGGGGGGTGCAAGAGACCCAGTACTTC	CASSPGTSGGVQETQYF
TRBJ1-1	TRBV28	-	-	TGTGCCAGCAGCCCGGGGGGGGGTTCCAACACTGAAGCTTTCTTT	CASSPGGGSNTEAFF
TRBJ2-1	TRBV18	TRBD2	-	TGTGCCAGCTCACCGGGACTAGCGGGGGACAATGAGCAGTTCTTC	CASSPGLAGDNEQFF
TRBJ2-5	TRBV6-5	-	once	TGTGCCAGCAGTTACCCCTACTCAGGGAGGGGGGGGACCCAGTACTTC	CASSYPYSGRGGTQYF
TRBJ2-3	TRBV5-8	TRBD1	-	TGTGCCAGCAGCGGTGGGATGCAACAGGGGAGCACAGATACGCAGTATTTT	CASSGGMQQGSTDTQYF
TRBJ1-2	TRBV6-2/TRBV6-3	-	-	TGTGCCAGCAGTTACCCGCAGGGTCATGGCTACACCTTC	CASSYPQGHGYTF
TRBJ1-1	TRBV30	-	-	TGTGCCTCGGCGAGGATGAACACTGAAGCTTTCTTT	CASARMNTEAFF
TRBJ1-5	TRBV30	-	-	TGTGCCTGGAGTGGGGGCCCAAAAGGTCAGCCCCAGCATTTT	CAWSGGPKGQPQHF
TRBJ1-5	TRBV30	-	-	TGTGCCTGGAGTGATACCCCCGCAGGAAATCAGCCCCAGCATTTT	CAWSDTPAGNQPQHF
TRBJ2-7	TRBV6-2/TRBV6-3	-	-	TGTGCCAGCAGTTCCGCAGGGGGCGGGAGCTACGAGCAGTACTTC	CASSSAGGGSYEQYF
TRBJ2-7	TRBV27	TRBD2	-	TGTGCCAGCAGTTTCGGGACTAGCGGGGGGGCCTACGAGCAGTACTTC	CASSFGTSGGAYEQYF
TRBJ2-1	TRBV3-1/TRBV3-2	TRBD2	-	TGTGCCAGCAGCCAAGGGGTTAGCGGGGGTTTCTTCCCCTACAATGAGCAGTTCTTC	CASSQGVSGGFFPYNEQFF
TRBJ1-2	TRBV25-1	-	-	TGTGCCAGCAGTGCTTTCCTGGTTGGCCCCGACGGCTACACCTTC	CASSAFLVGPDGYTF
TRBJ1-1	TRBV27	-	once	TGTGCCAGCACTGGGCAGGGAGATGAAGCTTTCTTT	CASTGQGDEAFF
TRBJ2-3	TRBV10-3	-	-	TGTGCCATCGGCCCAGGGGATGGGACAGATACGCAGTATTTT	CAIGPGDGTDTQYF
TRBJ2-3	TRBV6-5	-	-	TGTGCCAGCAGTTACGGGTTGGGGGCAGATACGCAGTATTTT	CASSYGLGADTQYF
TRBJ2-7	TRBV6-2/TRBV6-3	-	-	TGTGCCAGCAGTTACTTTAGCTCCTACGAGCAGTACTTC	CASSYFSSYEQYF
TRBJ2-3	TRBV3-1/TRBV3-2	TRBD1	-	TGTGCCAGCAGCCCGGACAGGGGGATGGCAGATACGCAGTATTTT	CASSPDRGMADTQYF
TRBJ2-2	TRBV5-4	TRBD2	once	TGTGCCAGCAGCTCAAGCGGGGGATACACCGGGGAGCTGTTTTTT	CASSSSGGYTGELFF
TRBJ1-4	TRBV5-6	TRBD1	-	TGTGCCAGCAGCCCAAAAGGGACAGGGGAAGAAAAACTGTTTTTT	CASSPKGTGEEKLFF
TRBJ2-1	TRBV5-1	TRBD2	-	TGCGCCAGCAGCTTGCGACTAGCGGGGGGGCCGAATGAGCAGTTCTTC	CASSLRLAGGPNEQFF
TRBJ2-2	TRBV4-1	TRBD2	-	TGCGCCAGCAGCCACACGGGACTAGCGGGGGGGGCGAACACCGGGGAGCTGTTTTTT	CASSHTGLAGGANTGELFF
TRBJ1-5	TRBV11-2	TRBD1	-	TGTGCCAGCAGCCCGGCGGGACAGGGGAGTCAGCCCCAGCATTTT	CASSPAGQGSQPQHF
TRBJ1-1	TRBV20-1	-	-	TGCAGTGCTGCAAAAGGCACTGAAGCTTTCTTT	CSAAKGTEAFF
TRBJ2-5	TRBV5-5	TRBD1	-	TGTGCCAGCAGCCCTTTGGGACAGCAAGAGACCCAGTACTTC	CASSPLGQQETQYF
TRBJ2-1	TRBV12-3/TRBV12-4	-	-	TGTGCCAGCGGGGCCCAGCAGGGCGAGCAGTTCTTC	CASGAQQGEQFF
TRBJ2-1	TRBV27	TRBD1	-	TGTGCCAGCAGTTCCTTCGGGACAGGGGGAGGCGGTGAGCAGTTCTTC	CASSSFGTGGGGEQFF